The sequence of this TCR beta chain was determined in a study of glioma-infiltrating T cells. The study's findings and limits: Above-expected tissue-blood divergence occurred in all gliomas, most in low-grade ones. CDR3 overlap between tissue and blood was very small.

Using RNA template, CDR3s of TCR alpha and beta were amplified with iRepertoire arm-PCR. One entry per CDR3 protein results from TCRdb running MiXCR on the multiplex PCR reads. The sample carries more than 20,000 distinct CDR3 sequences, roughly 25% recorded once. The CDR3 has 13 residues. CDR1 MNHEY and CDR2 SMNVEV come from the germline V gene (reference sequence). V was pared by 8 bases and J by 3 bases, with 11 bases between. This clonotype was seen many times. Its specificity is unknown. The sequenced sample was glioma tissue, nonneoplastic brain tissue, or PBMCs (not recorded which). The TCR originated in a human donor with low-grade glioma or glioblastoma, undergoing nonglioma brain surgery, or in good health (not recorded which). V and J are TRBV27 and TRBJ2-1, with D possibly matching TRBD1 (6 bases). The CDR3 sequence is CASGGQNYNEQFF. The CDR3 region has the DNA TGTGCCAGCGGGGGACAAAACTACAATGAGCAGTTCTTC.